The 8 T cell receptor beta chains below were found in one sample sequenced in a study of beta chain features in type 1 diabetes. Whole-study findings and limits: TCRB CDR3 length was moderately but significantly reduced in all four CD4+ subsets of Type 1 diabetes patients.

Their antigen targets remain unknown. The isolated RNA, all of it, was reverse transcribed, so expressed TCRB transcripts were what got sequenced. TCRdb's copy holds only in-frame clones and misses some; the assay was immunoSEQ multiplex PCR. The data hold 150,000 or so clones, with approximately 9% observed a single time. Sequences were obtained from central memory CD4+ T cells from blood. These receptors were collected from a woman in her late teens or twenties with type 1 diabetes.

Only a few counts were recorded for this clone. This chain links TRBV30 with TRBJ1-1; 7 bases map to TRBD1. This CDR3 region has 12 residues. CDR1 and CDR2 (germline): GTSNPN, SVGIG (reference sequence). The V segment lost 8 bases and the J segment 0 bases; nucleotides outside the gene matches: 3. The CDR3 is CARDRLNTEAFF. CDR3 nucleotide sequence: TGTGCCAGGGACAGATTGAACACTGAAGCTTTCTTT.

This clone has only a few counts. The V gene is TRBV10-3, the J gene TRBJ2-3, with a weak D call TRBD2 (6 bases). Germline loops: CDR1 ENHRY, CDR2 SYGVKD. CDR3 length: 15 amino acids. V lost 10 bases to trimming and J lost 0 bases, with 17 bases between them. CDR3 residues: CATGDFRTSTDTQYF. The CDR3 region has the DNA TGTGCCACGGGGGACTTCCGGACAAGCACAGATACGCAGTATTTT.

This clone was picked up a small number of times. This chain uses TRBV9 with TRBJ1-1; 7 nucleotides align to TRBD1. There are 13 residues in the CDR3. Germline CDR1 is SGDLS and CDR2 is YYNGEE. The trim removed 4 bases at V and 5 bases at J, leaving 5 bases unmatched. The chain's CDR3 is CASSRQGKTEAFF. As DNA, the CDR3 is TGTGCCAGCAGCCGACAGGGAAAGACTGAAGCTTTCTTT.

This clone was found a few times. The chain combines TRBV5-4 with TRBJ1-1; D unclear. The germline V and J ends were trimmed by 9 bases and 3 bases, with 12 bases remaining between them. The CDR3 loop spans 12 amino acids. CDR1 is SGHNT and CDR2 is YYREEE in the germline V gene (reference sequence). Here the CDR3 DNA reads TGTGCCACTTCACGGGTTGACACTGAAGCTTTCTTT. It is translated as CATSRVDTEAFF.

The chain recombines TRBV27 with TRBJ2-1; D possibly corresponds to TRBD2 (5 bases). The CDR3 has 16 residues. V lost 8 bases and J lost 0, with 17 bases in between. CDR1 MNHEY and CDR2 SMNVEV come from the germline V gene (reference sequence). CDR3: CASRNLLTSSYNEQFF. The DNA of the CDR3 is TGTGCCAGCCGTAACCTACTAACTAGCTCCTACAATGAGCAGTTCTTC.

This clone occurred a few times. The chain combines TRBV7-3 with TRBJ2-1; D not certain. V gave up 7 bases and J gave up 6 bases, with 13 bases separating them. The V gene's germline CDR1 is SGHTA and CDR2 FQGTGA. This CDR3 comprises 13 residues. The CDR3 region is CASKSPAGNEQFF. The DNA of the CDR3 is TGTGCCAGCAAGTCCCCCGCCGGCAATGAGCAGTTCTTC. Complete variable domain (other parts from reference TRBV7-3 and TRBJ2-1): GAGVSQTPSNKVTEKGKYVELRCDPISGHTALYWYRQSLGQGPEFLIYFQGTGAADDSGLPNDRFFAVRPEGSVSTLKIQRTERGDSAVYLCASKSPAGNEQFFGPGTRLTVL.

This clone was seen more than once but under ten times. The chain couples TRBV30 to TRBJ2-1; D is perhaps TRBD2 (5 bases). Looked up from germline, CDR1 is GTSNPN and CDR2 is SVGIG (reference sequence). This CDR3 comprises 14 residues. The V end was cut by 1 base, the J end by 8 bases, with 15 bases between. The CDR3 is CAWSADPARDEQFF. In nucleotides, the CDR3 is TGTGCCTGGAGTGCCGATCCGGCGCGGGATGAGCAGTTCTTC.

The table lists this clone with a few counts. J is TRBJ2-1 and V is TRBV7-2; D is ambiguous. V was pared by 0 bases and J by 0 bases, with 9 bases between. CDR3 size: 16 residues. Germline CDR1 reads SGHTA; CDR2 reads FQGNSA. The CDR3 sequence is CASSLAPSSSYNEQFF. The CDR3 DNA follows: TGTGCCAGCAGCTTAGCTCCTAGTAGCTCCTACAATGAGCAGTTCTTC.